The 23 T cell receptor beta chains reported below all come from one sample, sequenced in a study of shared clonotypes between healthy human individuals. Clones were sequenced by immunoSEQ multiplex PCR, and TCRdb holds only the in-frame ones, with some missing. The table records 600,000 to 750,000 clones, around 70% of them present only once. Material: memory CD4+ T cells sorted from blood. Subset noted: CD45RA-negative fraction. These receptor sequences come from a woman in her twenties or thirties in good health.

V gene TRBV9 combines with J gene TRBJ1-3; D is possibly TRBD1 (6 bases). The length of the CDR3 is 15 residues. CDR1 and CDR2 from the germline V gene are SGDLS and YYNGEE. The V gene lost 2 bases and the J gene lost 3 bases, with 12 bases spanning the gap. Here the CDR3 DNA reads TGTGCCAGCAGCGTGGGGAGGGGGTTTGGAAACACCATATATTTT. Amino acid sequence: CASSVGRGFGNTIYF.

CDR3 loop: CASSPDRTSTEAFF. Here the CDR3 DNA reads TGTGCCAGCTCACCTGACAGGACAAGCACTGAAGCTTTCTTT. V is TRBV18 and J is TRBJ1-1, with TRBD1 as a possible D gene (6 bases). The CDR3 covers 14 residues. Trimming pared 3 bases from V and 4 bases from J, leaving 12 bases between. Germline CDR1 is KGHSH and CDR2 is LQKENI. Full variable domain (missing parts from reference TRBV18 and TRBJ1-1): NAGVMQNPRHLVRRRGQEARLRCSPMKGHSHVYWYRQLPEEGLKFMVYLQKENIIDESGMPKERFSAEFPKEGPSILRIQQVVRGDSAAYFCASSPDRTSTEAFFGQGTRLTVV.

This sequence joins TRBV6-5 and TRBJ2-7; D ambiguous. The CDR3 spans 11 residues. Germline CDR1 reads MNHEY; CDR2 reads SVGAGI. V was clipped by 6 bases and J by 7 bases, with 10 bases between them. For the CDR3, the DNA is TGTGCCAGCAGGAAAGGGCGGGAGCAGTACTTC. Translating it yields CASRKGREQYF.

The V call is TRBV6-6, the J call TRBJ1-1; D uncertain. Trimming took 6 bases from V and 1 from J, leaving 12 bases between them. The CDR3 consists of 14 residues. Germline values: CDR1 MNHNY, CDR2 SVGAGI (reference sequence). CDR3 in amino acids: CASRAQRSNTEAFF. CDR3 nucleotides: TGTGCCAGCAGAGCACAGAGGTCGAACACTGAAGCTTTCTTT.

The V gene is TRBV6-6, the J gene TRBJ2-3; perhaps TRBD2 as D (5 bases). From germline, CDR1 is MNHNY and CDR2 SVGAGI (reference sequence). Trimming cost V 5 bases and J 6 bases, with 15 bases left between them. The CDR3 loop spans 14 amino acids. This chain's CDR3 is CASSGSPGYDTQYF. CDR3 nucleotides: TGTGCCAGCAGTGGCAGCCCGGGATACGATACGCAGTATTTT.

Details on this clone: This sample includes further DNA sequences coding for the same CDR3. The rearrangement uses TRBV6-1 and TRBJ2-3; 11 positions agree with TRBD2. This CDR3 contains 16 residues. Germline assignment: CDR1 MNHNS and CDR2 SASEGT. V dropped 6 bases and J dropped 3; count of bases not matched to a gene: 8. The CDR3 sequence: CASRELAGVSTDTQYF. Written as DNA, the CDR3 is TGTGCCAGCAGGGAACTAGCGGGAGTTAGTACAGATACGCAGTATTTT.

This rearrangement joins TRBV30 to TRBJ2-1, with a tentative D call TRBD2 (6 bases). From germline, CDR1 is GTSNPN and CDR2 SVGIG (reference sequence). The CDR3 is 15 residues long. The V end was cut by 1 base, the J end by 2 bases, with 12 bases between. In DNA form, the CDR3 reads TGTGCCTGGAGTGCGGGAGAATCGACCTACAATGAGCAGTTCTTC. This codes for CAWSAGESTYNEQFF.

This chain links TRBV4-1 with TRBJ2-3, with D perhaps matching TRBD1 (6 bases). The CDR3 length is 15 residues. The germline V and J ends were trimmed by 5 bases and 5 bases, with 17 bases remaining between them. CDR1 MGHRA and CDR2 YSYEKL come from the germline V gene. The DNA for the CDR3 is TGCGCCAGCAGCTCCCACGGCCAGGGGTTAGATACGCAGTATTTT. Translating it yields CASSSHGQGLDTQYF.

The rearrangement uses TRBV7-9 and TRBJ1-1; D call uncertain. The CDR3 has 16 residues. Between the trimmed V and J ends, which lost 9 bases and 5 bases, there was a span of 25 bases. CDR1 and CDR2 from the germline V gene are SEHNR and FQNEAQ (reference sequence). CDR3 sequence reads: CASKSNKGRMGTEAFF. CDR3 coding DNA: TGTGCCAGTAAGTCGAACAAGGGCCGAATGGGGACTGAAGCTTTCTTT.

The CDR3 nucleotides read TGTGCCATCAGTGCTAGCGGGAGTCCGAACACCGGGGAGCTGTTTTTT. Translating gives CAISASGSPNTGELFF. The chain is built from TRBV10-3 and TRBJ2-2, with TRBD2 matching 10 bases. From germline, CDR1 is ENHRY and CDR2 SYGVKD. The CDR3 loop spans 16 amino acids. The V segment lost 4 bases and the J segment 0 bases; nucleotides outside the gene matches: 2.

The chain couples TRBV21-1 to TRBJ1-4. TRBV21-1 is a documented pseudogene. The length of the CDR3 is 17 residues. The CDR3 loop is CASSKRWYGGDNEKLFF. CDR3 bases: TGTGCCAGCAGCAAACGTTGGTACGGGGGTGATAATGAAAAACTGTTTTTT.

The chain links TRBV7-8 to TRBJ2-7; 9 bases map to TRBD2. The CDR3 is 16 residues long. V dropped 1 base and J dropped 5; count of bases not matched to a gene: 9. CDR1 and CDR2 from the germline V gene are SGHVS and FQNEAQ. CDR3 coding DNA: TGTGCCAGCAGCTTAGGACTAGCGGTTCTTAATGACGAGCAGTACTTC. Translated: CASSLGLAVLNDEQYF. Using reference TRBV7-8 and TRBJ2-7 for the parts outside the CDR3, the full variable domain is GAGVSQSPRYKVAKRGQDVALRCDPISGHVSLFWYQQALGQGPEFLTYFQNEAQLDKSGLPSDRFFAERPEGSVSTLKIQRTQQEDSAVYLCASSLGLAVLNDEQYFGPGTRLTVT.

V is TRBV5-1 and J is TRBJ2-5; D uncertain. Per the germline V gene, CDR1 is SGHRS and CDR2 is YFSETQ. The length of the CDR3 is 14 residues. V lost 6 bases and J 1 base, leaving 13 bases between the germline ends. CDR3 DNA: TGCGCCAGCACCAAGACCGCGTTCCAAGAGACCCAGTACTTC. Protein: CASTKTAFQETQYF.

This clone was observed a few times. V gene TRBV18 combines with J gene TRBJ2-1; TRBD1 agrees at 7 bases. V lost 8 bases and J lost 0; bases outside the gene matches: 4. Germline V lookup: CDR1 KGHSH, CDR2 LQKENI. CDR3 length: 14 residues. The chain's CDR3 is CASTRDSSYNEQFF. The DNA of the CDR3 is TGTGCCAGCACTCGGGACAGCTCCTACAATGAGCAGTTCTTC.

This chain joins TRBV5-6 and TRBJ1-1; tentative D call: TRBD1 (6 bases). The CDR3 spans 13 residues. Germline assignment: CDR1 SGHDT and CDR2 YYEEEE. Trimming took off 4 bases at V and 6 bases at J, with 13 bases between the two ends. The CDR3 DNA reads as TGTGCCAGCAGCAAAAGACCAGGGGCTGAAGCTTTCTTT. It codes for CASSKRPGAEAFF. Variable domain in full (rest from reference TRBV5-6 and TRBJ1-1): DAGVTQSPTHLIKTRGQQVTLRCSPKSGHDTVSWYQQALGQGPQFIFQYYEEEERQRGNFPDRFSGHQFPNYSSELNVNALLLGDSALYLCASSKRPGAEAFFGQGTRLTVV.

V usage is TRBV20-1 and J usage is TRBJ2-7; D not certain. CDR1 is DFQATT and CDR2 is SNEGSKA in the germline V gene (reference sequence). The ends were cut back, 7 bases at V and 1 base at J, with 8 bases in the middle. The CDR3 has 11 amino acids. Written as DNA, the CDR3 is TGCAGTGACGTACTATCCTACGAGCAGTACTTC. This encodes CSDVLSYEQYF.

In the case of this clone: Other nucleotide sequences in the sample specify the same CDR3. This sequence joins TRBV5-1 and TRBJ2-7; D tentatively reads TRBD1 or TRBD2 (5 bases each). Between the trimmed V and J ends, which lost 0 bases and 2 bases, there was a span of 9 bases. The germline gives CDR1 SGHRS, CDR2 YFSETQ. This CDR3 comprises 14 residues. In DNA form, the CDR3 reads TGCGCCAGCAGCTTGGTGTCGGGACCCTACGAGCAGTACTTC. It codes for CASSLVSGPYEQYF.

This sequence joins TRBV6-5 and TRBJ2-1; D is ambiguous. This CDR3 is built from 14 residues. Trimming took off 7 bases at V and 2 bases at J, with 12 bases between the two ends. CDR1 is MNHEY and CDR2 is SVGAGI in the germline V gene. CDR3 loop: CASNRAVAYNEQFF. The DNA for the CDR3 is TGTGCCAGCAATAGGGCTGTAGCCTACAATGAGCAGTTCTTC.

The V gene is TRBV28, the J gene TRBJ2-2; D unresolved. Germline V gene lookup returns CDR1 MDHEN and CDR2 SYDVKM. The V end lost 5 bases, the J end lost 2 bases, and 18 bases lay between the germline ends. This CDR3 has 17 residues. CDR3 coding DNA: TGTGCCAGCAGTCCTCCCCTCCGGACCATAAACACCGGGGAGCTGTTTTTT. It is translated as CASSPPLRTINTGELFF.

The V call is TRBV6-6, the J call TRBJ1-2, with D perhaps matching TRBD1 (5 bases). The CDR3 length is 15 residues. With 6 bases removed from V and 4 bases from J, the gap between germline ends came to 18 bases. Looked up from germline, CDR1 is MNHNY and CDR2 is SVGAGI (reference sequence). CDR3 bases: TGTGCCAGCAGCACCCATCCACAGACAGTCTATGGCTACACCTTC. It codes for CASSTHPQTVYGYTF.

The chain recombines TRBV28 with TRBJ2-7; 7 bases align to TRBD2. V was clipped by 6 bases and J by 0 bases; unmatched bases: 5. Germline V gives CDR1 MDHEN, CDR2 SYDVKM. The CDR3 covers 14 residues. CDR3 DNA: TGTGCCAGCAGAATAAGCGGGGTCTCCTACGAGCAGTACTTC. It is translated as CASRISGVSYEQYF. Combining the CDR3 with reference TRBV28 and TRBJ2-7 gives the whole variable domain DVKVTQSSRYLVKRTGEKVFLECVQDMDHENMFWYRQDPGLGLRLIYFSYDVKMKEKGDIPEGYSVSREKKERFSLILESASTNQTSMYLCASRISGVSYEQYFGPGTRLTVT.

The chain employs TRBV2 and TRBJ1-2, with D possibly being TRBD1 (6 bases). Germline V gene data show CDR1 as SNHLY and CDR2 as FYNNEI. CDR3 length: 13 residues. V gave up 7 bases and J gave up 6 bases, with 15 bases separating them. CDR3 DNA sequence: TGTGCCAGCACCAGGGGCCGACAGAATGGCTACACCTTC. Translating gives CASTRGRQNGYTF.

This clone was observed a handful of times. The J gene is TRBJ1-4, the V gene TRBV18; D remains unclear. CDR1 and CDR2 from the germline V gene are KGHSH and LQKENI. The CDR3 has 17 residues. V dropped 3 bases and J dropped 8 bases, with 22 bases sitting between them. This chain's CDR3 is CASSPMVQLQTQEKLFF. The CDR3, as DNA: TGTGCCAGCTCACCGATGGTACAACTACAGACCCAAGAAAAACTGTTTTTT.